This T cell receptor (beta chain) was found in a study of shared clonotypes between healthy human individuals. At the level of the study: The study drew on two women and three men aged 18 to 49 as donors.

The assay was run at deep level. Clones were sequenced by immunoSEQ multiplex PCR, and TCRdb holds only the in-frame ones, with some missing. The sample records more than 2 million clones, about 95% being singletons. Naivety among CD8 cells was defined by CD45RO negativity and positive CCR7 selection, thereby excluding terminally differentiated effector memory CD45RA+ cells. This CDR3 contains 18 residues. Germline CDR1 and CDR2: PRHDT and FYEKMQ (reference sequence). The J segment lost 2 bases and the V segment lost 5 bases, leaving 13 bases of the junction unmatched. This sequence originates from a man aged 18 to 35 in good health. The V and J genes are TRBV13 and TRBJ2-3, with TRBD2 matching over 10 bases. The sequenced material came from naive CD8+ T cells sorted from blood. CDR3 bases: TGTGCCAGCAGCCGAGAAAGTACTAGCGGGATACTCACAGATACGCAGTATTTT. Translated, it gives CASSRESTSGILTDTQYF.